This is a list of T cell receptor beta chains from one sample in a study of vaccination effects on CD4 cells after COVID-19. Their antigens remain unidentified. Method: immunoSEQ multiplex PCR; TCRdb's copy keeps in-frame clones and lacks some. The data hold under 55,000 clones, with about 70% observed a single time. Source: CD4+ T cells from PBMCs cultured without peptide, taken after COVID-19 vaccination. Every receptor here comes from a human donor who received a COVID-19 vaccine. The CDR3 runs from the conserved cysteine through the conserved F or W. A D gene is named only where the DNA matches it firmly. A clone size is listed for some rows: how often the clone was seen (once, few, many), or a class if it is expanded.

d_call: TRBD2; clone_size: NA; v_call: TRBV6-2/TRBV6-3; j_call: TRBJ2-7; cdr3_nt: TGTGCCAGCAGTTACCCCGTAGCGGGAGTTGGCTACGAGCAGTACTTC; cdr3_aa: CASSYPVAGVGYEQYF
d_call: NA; clone_size: NA; v_call: TRBV5-6; j_call: TRBJ2-1; cdr3_nt: TGTGCCAGCAGCTTGGGGGGAATGGACACCTACAATGAGCAGTTCTTC; cdr3_aa: CASSLGGMDTYNEQFF
d_call: NA; clone_size: NA; v_call: TRBV5-1; j_call: TRBJ1-1; cdr3_nt: TGCGCCAGCAGCCCCGAGGTCGGGGGGATCACTGAAGCTTTCTTT; cdr3_aa: CASSPEVGGITEAFF
d_call: TRBD1; clone_size: NA; v_call: TRBV27; j_call: TRBJ1-4; cdr3_nt: TGTGCCAGCAGTGCAAGGACAGGGGGAAATGAAAAACTGTTTTTT; cdr3_aa: CASSARTGGNEKLFF
d_call: NA; clone_size: few; v_call: TRBV19; j_call: TRBJ2-2; cdr3_nt: TGTGCCACAGCCGCAGCGAACACCGGGGAGCTGTTTTTT; cdr3_aa: CATAAANTGELFF
d_call: NA; clone_size: NA; v_call: TRBV7-7; j_call: TRBJ2-5; cdr3_nt: TGTGCCAGCAGCTTGCACCCCCTCCAAGAGACCCAGTACTTC; cdr3_aa: CASSLHPLQETQYF
d_call: NA; clone_size: NA; v_call: TRBV29-1; j_call: TRBJ2-7; cdr3_nt: TGCAGCGTTCCGAGTGAGAACGCCTACGAGCAGTACTTC; cdr3_aa: CSVPSENAYEQYF
d_call: TRBD1; clone_size: NA; v_call: TRBV6-5; j_call: TRBJ1-6; cdr3_nt: TGTGCCAGCAAGGGGGAGGGGGCGTCTTCACCCCTCCACTTT; cdr3_aa: CASKGEGASSPLHF
d_call: NA; clone_size: NA; v_call: TRBV12-3/TRBV12-4; j_call: TRBJ2-5; cdr3_nt: TGTGCCAGCAGTTTTGAGGGAGGAGAGACCCAGTACTTC; cdr3_aa: CASSFEGGETQYF
d_call: NA; clone_size: NA; v_call: TRBV7-2; j_call: TRBJ2-7; cdr3_nt: TGTGCCAGCAGCTTCTCCCCCTTTCGCTACGAGCAGTACTTC; cdr3_aa: CASSFSPFRYEQYF
d_call: TRBD1; clone_size: NA; v_call: TRBV5-1; j_call: TRBJ2-3; cdr3_nt: TGCGCCAGCAGCAACGGACAGGGGACAGATACGCAGTATTTT; cdr3_aa: CASSNGQGTDTQYF
d_call: NA; clone_size: NA; v_call: TRBV21-1; j_call: TRBJ1-5; cdr3_nt: TGTGCCAGCAGCCCGGGGGTCGAGTCCCTCTACAATCAGCCCCAGCATTTT; cdr3_aa: CASSPGVESLYNQPQHF
d_call: NA; clone_size: NA; v_call: TRBV2; j_call: TRBJ2-3; cdr3_nt: TGTGCCAGCAGTGAAGGGGTCAGATCCACAGATACGCAGTATTTT; cdr3_aa: CASSEGVRSTDTQYF
d_call: TRBD1; clone_size: NA; v_call: TRBV6-6; j_call: TRBJ1-1; cdr3_nt: TGTGCCAGCACCAATGACAGGGGAACTGAAGCTTTCTTT; cdr3_aa: CASTNDRGTEAFF
d_call: TRBD2; clone_size: NA; v_call: TRBV2; j_call: TRBJ2-1; cdr3_nt: TGTGCCAGCAGGCAAGCGGGAGTAGAAGGGGCTGAGCAGTTCTTC; cdr3_aa: CASRQAGVEGAEQFF
d_call: TRBD2; clone_size: NA; v_call: TRBV7-9; j_call: TRBJ2-1; cdr3_nt: TGTGCCAGCAGCCGACTAGCGGGGCCCAAAGGGGACAACAATGAGCAGTTCTTC; cdr3_aa: CASSRLAGPKGDNNEQFF
d_call: TRBD1; clone_size: NA; v_call: TRBV11-2; j_call: TRBJ2-1; cdr3_nt: TGTGCCAGCAGCGTTCAACCCGGGACAGGGGGCGGAAATGAGCAGTTCTTC; cdr3_aa: CASSVQPGTGGGNEQFF
d_call: NA; clone_size: NA; v_call: TRBV3-1/TRBV3-2; j_call: TRBJ2-1; cdr3_nt: TGTGCCAGCAGCCAAGACGCACTAGGTTACAATGAGCAGTTCTTC; cdr3_aa: CASSQDALGYNEQFF
d_call: TRBD1; clone_size: few; v_call: TRBV5-4; j_call: TRBJ2-1; cdr3_nt: TGTGCCAGCAGCCTCGGGACAGGGGGCGGTGAGCAGTTCTTC; cdr3_aa: CASSLGTGGGEQFF
d_call: NA; clone_size: NA; v_call: TRBV3-1/TRBV3-2; j_call: TRBJ1-1; cdr3_nt: TGTGCCAGCAGCCACACCGGAAACACTGAAGCTTTCTTT; cdr3_aa: CASSHTGNTEAFF
d_call: NA; clone_size: NA; v_call: TRBV2; j_call: TRBJ2-7; cdr3_nt: TGTGCCAGCACCCAAGACGCCTACGAGCAGTACTTC; cdr3_aa: CASTQDAYEQYF
d_call: NA; clone_size: NA; v_call: TRBV6-5; j_call: TRBJ1-5; cdr3_nt: TGTGCCAGCACCCCAGACGGAAGCAATCAGCCCCAGCATTTT; cdr3_aa: CASTPDGSNQPQHF
d_call: TRBD1; clone_size: NA; v_call: TRBV3-1/TRBV3-2; j_call: TRBJ1-2; cdr3_nt: TGTGCCAGCAGCCCACTCGACAGGGGGTGGAGCTACACCTTC; cdr3_aa: CASSPLDRGWSYTF
d_call: NA; clone_size: NA; v_call: TRBV5-6; j_call: TRBJ1-2; cdr3_nt: TGTGCCAGCAGCTTGGTGGCAGCTAACTATGGCTACACCTTC; cdr3_aa: CASSLVAANYGYTF
d_call: TRBD1; clone_size: NA; v_call: TRBV20-1; j_call: TRBJ1-1; cdr3_nt: TGCAGTGCTAGTCGACGACAGGGAGGGAGGGCTGAAGCTTTCTTT; cdr3_aa: CSASRRQGGRAEAFF
d_call: NA; clone_size: NA; v_call: TRBV7-9; j_call: TRBJ2-3; cdr3_nt: TGTGCCAGCCGCTGGTCAGATAAGGGTATGAACACAGATACGCAGTATTTT; cdr3_aa: CASRWSDKGMNTDTQYF
d_call: TRBD1; clone_size: NA; v_call: TRBV4-1; j_call: TRBJ2-3; cdr3_nt: TGCGCCAGCAGCCCCCGCAGGCTTGGACAGGGGTTACGTACGCAGTATTTT; cdr3_aa: CASSPRRLGQGLRTQYF
d_call: NA; clone_size: NA; v_call: TRBV3-1/TRBV3-2; j_call: TRBJ1-1; cdr3_nt: TGTGCCAGCAGCCAAGTACAGACGAACACTGAAGCTTTCTTT; cdr3_aa: CASSQVQTNTEAFF
d_call: NA; clone_size: NA; v_call: TRBV2; j_call: TRBJ2-3; cdr3_nt: TGTGCCAGCATCTGGGGGCCGAATACACTCACAGATACGCAGTATTTT; cdr3_aa: CASIWGPNTLTDTQYF
d_call: TRBD1; clone_size: NA; v_call: TRBV19; j_call: TRBJ1-6; cdr3_nt: TGTGCCAGTCGGACAGGGTCAAATTCACCCCTCCACTTT; cdr3_aa: CASRTGSNSPLHF
d_call: NA; clone_size: NA; v_call: TRBV5-1; j_call: TRBJ1-4; cdr3_nt: TGCGCCAGCAGCTTGTACCTAAGCCTGGGGACTAATGAAAAACTGTTTTTT; cdr3_aa: CASSLYLSLGTNEKLFF
d_call: NA; clone_size: NA; v_call: TRBV6-1; j_call: TRBJ1-2; cdr3_nt: TGTGCCAGCAGTGAACGTGCAGGGACCTATGGCTACACCTTC; cdr3_aa: CASSERAGTYGYTF
d_call: NA; clone_size: NA; v_call: TRBV3-1/TRBV3-2; j_call: TRBJ2-7; cdr3_nt: TGTGCCAGCAGCCAAGGTCACGGTTCCTACGAGCAGTACTTC; cdr3_aa: CASSQGHGSYEQYF
d_call: TRBD1; clone_size: NA; v_call: TRBV5-4; j_call: TRBJ1-4; cdr3_nt: TGTGCCAGCAGCACCGGGACAGCTAATGAAAAACTGTTTTTT; cdr3_aa: CASSTGTANEKLFF
d_call: TRBD2; clone_size: few; v_call: TRBV2; j_call: TRBJ2-7; cdr3_nt: TGTGCCAGCAGTTCCAGCGGGAGTGGCGAGCAGTACTTC; cdr3_aa: CASSSSGSGEQYF
d_call: NA; clone_size: NA; v_call: TRBV5-4; j_call: TRBJ1-5; cdr3_nt: TGTGCCAGCAGCTCTCAAGGGAACAATCAGCCCCAGCATTTT; cdr3_aa: CASSSQGNNQPQHF
d_call: NA; clone_size: NA; v_call: TRBV5-4; j_call: TRBJ2-1; cdr3_nt: TGTGCCAGCAGCCCGGGGGGCAGCAGCCGTCTGGATGAGCAGTTCTTC; cdr3_aa: CASSPGGSSRLDEQFF
d_call: NA; clone_size: NA; v_call: TRBV5-1; j_call: TRBJ2-3; cdr3_nt: TGCGCCAGCAGCTTGGATGTGGGGGTGGGCACAGATACGCAGTATTTT; cdr3_aa: CASSLDVGVGTDTQYF
d_call: TRBD1; clone_size: NA; v_call: TRBV3-1/TRBV3-2; j_call: TRBJ2-5; cdr3_nt: TGTGCCAGCAGCCCGTACGGACAGGCGGAGACCCAGTACTTC; cdr3_aa: CASSPYGQAETQYF
d_call: NA; clone_size: NA; v_call: TRBV20-1; j_call: TRBJ1-2; cdr3_nt: TGCAGTGCTAGTACGGTATTGACACCAACAGGGAGTGGCTACACCTTC; cdr3_aa: CSASTVLTPTGSGYTF
d_call: NA; clone_size: NA; v_call: TRBV30; j_call: TRBJ1-4; cdr3_nt: TGTGCCTGGAGTGTACGAGGTGAAAAACTGTTTTTT; cdr3_aa: CAWSVRGEKLFF
d_call: NA; clone_size: NA; v_call: TRBV10-1; j_call: TRBJ1-5; cdr3_nt: TGCGCCAGCAGTTCGGACATTAATCAGCCCCAGCATTTT; cdr3_aa: CASSSDINQPQHF
d_call: NA; clone_size: NA; v_call: TRBV19; j_call: TRBJ1-2; cdr3_nt: TGTGCCAGTAGTACTGAGGGCGAAGCTAACTATGGCTACACCTTC; cdr3_aa: CASSTEGEANYGYTF
d_call: TRBD1; clone_size: NA; v_call: TRBV18; j_call: TRBJ1-1; cdr3_nt: TGTGCCAGCTCACAACAGGGGGCTGTCACTGAAGCTTTCTTT; cdr3_aa: CASSQQGAVTEAFF
d_call: NA; clone_size: NA; v_call: TRBV15; j_call: TRBJ2-1; cdr3_nt: TGTGCCACCAGCAGGTTAAATGAGCAGTTCTTC; cdr3_aa: CATSRLNEQFF
d_call: TRBD2; clone_size: NA; v_call: TRBV18; j_call: TRBJ2-7; cdr3_nt: TGTGCCAGCTCACCCCCAGGCCTAGCGGGGACCTACGAGCAGTACTTC; cdr3_aa: CASSPPGLAGTYEQYF
d_call: TRBD2; clone_size: NA; v_call: TRBV19; j_call: TRBJ2-1; cdr3_nt: TGTGCCAGTAGTATGTTACGCGGGAGAGCCTACAATGAGCAGTTCTTC; cdr3_aa: CASSMLRGRAYNEQFF
d_call: TRBD1; clone_size: once; v_call: TRBV7-8; j_call: TRBJ1-1; cdr3_nt: TGTGCCAGCAGCTTCCAGGGGGCCGGCACTGAAGCTTTCTTT; cdr3_aa: CASSFQGAGTEAFF
d_call: TRBD2; clone_size: NA; v_call: TRBV19; j_call: TRBJ2-1; cdr3_nt: TGTGCCAGTAGAGGACTAGCGGGGGGGCAGTACAATGAGCAGTTCTTC; cdr3_aa: CASRGLAGGQYNEQFF
d_call: TRBD2; clone_size: NA; v_call: TRBV2; j_call: TRBJ2-7; cdr3_nt: TGTGCCAGCAGGGGTGTGACTAGCGGGAACCACGAGCAGTACTTC; cdr3_aa: CASRGVTSGNHEQYF
d_call: NA; clone_size: once; v_call: TRBV6-2/TRBV6-3; j_call: TRBJ1-5; cdr3_nt: TGTGCCAGCAGTTACTCGATGGCAGGGTCGGGCAATCAGCCCCAGCATTTT; cdr3_aa: CASSYSMAGSGNQPQHF
d_call: TRBD1; clone_size: NA; v_call: TRBV6-5; j_call: TRBJ1-2; cdr3_nt: TGTGCCAGCAGTTACGGTCGACAGGGGGCCTTGGGCTACACCTTC; cdr3_aa: CASSYGRQGALGYTF